This T cell receptor beta chain is from a study of blood T cell repertoires in COVID-19. Across the study: Acute-phase and convalescent COVID-19 samples originated in the United States, Italy and Spain.

This CDR3 region has 15 residues. V was cut by 5 bases and J by 4 bases, with 15 bases left in between. Germline V gene lookup returns CDR1 MNHEY and CDR2 SMNVEV (reference sequence). Per the authors' pipeline: From reference gene primer amplification, estimates of nucleated cell counts were derived. Data came from immunoSEQ multiplex PCR; TCRdb stores just in-frame clones and leaves some out. The DNA gave D and trimming, while V, J and clone size come from that table. The sample includes around 70,000 clones, roughly four fifths seen only once; the top ten take 20% to 25%. This clone was detected ten times or more.

This sequence originates from a man between 65 and 85 years old with acute or convalescent COVID-19. The chain couples TRBV27 to TRBJ1-3; D is unresolved. Input material: peripheral blood. This chain's CDR3 is CASSTRNTAGNTIYF. The CDR3, as DNA: TGTGCCAGCAGTACCCGAAACACAGCCGGAAACACCATATATTTT.